These 7 T cell receptor beta chains came from one sample sequenced in a study of identical twins (dated by TCRdb to about 2016). Libraries were made using 5' RACE. Sequenced using an Illumina HiSeq 2000. Clones were called with MiXCR by TCRdb after fastp trimmed the public reads at Q25, and only in-frame beta chains were retained. Merged by CDR3 protein, the rows form single entries marked with the most common genes and DNA. The sample includes around 1.7 million distinct CDR3 sequences, with under 35% observed a single time. The ten largest clones capture around 0.25% of the sample. The sequenced material came from cord blood. The source is a newborn girl in good health.

As for this clonotype: A much larger clonotype is one base distant, so this may be a read error. The chain combines TRBV6-1 with TRBJ1-2; D remains ambiguous. Germline CDR1 and CDR2: MNHNS and SASEGT. The V end lost 6 bases, the J end lost 2 bases, and 10 bases lay between the germline ends. The CDR3 is 13 residues long. The CDR3 coding sequence is TGTGCCAGCAGACTAATAGGGAACTATGGCTACACCTTC. Residues: CASRLIGNYGYTF.

This clonotype was counted between two and nine times. The chain couples TRBV4-2 to TRBJ2-5; no clear D. V was shortened by 1 base and J by 7 bases, with 7 bases between the two germline ends. The V gene's germline CDR1 is LGHNA and CDR2 YNFKEQ. This CDR3 has 12 residues. CDR3 DNA: TGTGCCAGCAGCCAAGTGATCAGGACCCAGTACTTC. Residues: CASSQVIRTQYF.

This clonotype was seen only a few times. In DNA, the CDR3 is TGTGCCAGCAGCCTACAGGGGGCAACTTCGGGCGAGCAGTACTTC. This encodes CASSLQGATSGEQYF. The chain joins TRBV3-1 to TRBJ2-7; 9 bases agree with TRBD1. The V gene's germline CDR1 is LGHDT and CDR2 YNNKEL (reference sequence). Unmatched junction bases numbered 10, after V lost 4 bases and J lost 6 bases. This CDR3 comprises 15 residues.

This clonotype appeared a few times. The J gene is TRBJ1-2, the V gene TRBV6-6; TRBD1 aligns across 8 bases. The V gene end was trimmed by 10 bases and the J gene end by 3 bases; junction bases not matched to a gene: 4. The germline V gene has CDR1 MNHNY and CDR2 SVGAGI (reference sequence). This CDR3 comprises 12 residues. Written as DNA, the CDR3 is TGTGCCACCAAGACAGGGGACTATGGCTACACCTTC. Its protein is CATKTGDYGYTF.

This chain uses TRBV12-3 or TRBV12-4 with TRBJ2-7; 7 bases fit TRBD2. This CDR3 is 13 amino acids long. V lost 6 bases, J lost 3 bases, and 5 bases stayed unmatched. CDR3 coding DNA: TGTGCCAGCAGCCCAGCGGGGCTCTACGAGCAGTACTTC. This gives the protein CASSPAGLYEQYF.

The chain uses TRBV20-1 and TRBJ2-4; TRBD2 aligns across 10 bases. There are 13 residues in the CDR3. V was clipped by 1 base and J by 13 bases; unmatched bases: 7. Looked up from germline, CDR1 is DFQATT and CDR2 is SNEGSKA (reference sequence). CDR3 sequence reads: CSARGGSGRAQYF. CDR3 coding DNA: TGCAGTGCTAGAGGCGGGAGCGGGAGGGCCCAGTACTTC.

This clonotype has just a few counts. The chain employs TRBV5-1 and TRBJ2-5, with D possibly TRBD1 on 5 matching bases. In germline, CDR1 is SGHRS, CDR2 YFSETQ. Trimming pared 6 bases from V and 3 bases from J, leaving 12 bases between. The CDR3 is 13 residues long. CDR3 sequence (DNA): TGCGCCAGCACAAAGGGCAGGGAAGAGACCCAGTACTTC. Protein: CASTKGREETQYF.